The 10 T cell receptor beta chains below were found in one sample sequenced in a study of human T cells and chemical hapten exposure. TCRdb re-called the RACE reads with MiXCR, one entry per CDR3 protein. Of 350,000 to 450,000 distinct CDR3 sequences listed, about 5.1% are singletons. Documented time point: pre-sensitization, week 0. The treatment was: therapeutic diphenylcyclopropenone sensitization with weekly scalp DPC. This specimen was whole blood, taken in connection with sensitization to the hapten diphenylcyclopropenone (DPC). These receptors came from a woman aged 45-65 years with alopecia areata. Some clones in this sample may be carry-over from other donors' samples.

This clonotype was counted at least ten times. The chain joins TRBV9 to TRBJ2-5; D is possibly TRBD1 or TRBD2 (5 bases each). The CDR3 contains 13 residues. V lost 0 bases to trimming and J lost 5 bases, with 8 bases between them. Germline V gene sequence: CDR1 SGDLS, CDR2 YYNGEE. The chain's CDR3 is CASSVGGTETQYF. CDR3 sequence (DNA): TGTGCCAGCAGCGTAGGGGGGACGGAGACCCAGTACTTC. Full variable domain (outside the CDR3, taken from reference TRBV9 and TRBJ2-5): DSGVTQTPKHLITATGQRVTLRCSPRSGDLSVYWYQQSLDQGLQFLIQYYNGEERAKGNILERFSAQQFPDLHSELNLSSLELGDSALYFCASSVGGTETQYFGPGTRLLVL.

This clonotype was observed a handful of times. CDR3 DNA sequence: TGTGCCAGCAGTCCAGGAATTTGGGACAATGAGCAGTTCTTC. It translates to CASSPGIWDNEQFF. This rearrangement joins TRBV2 to TRBJ2-1; D remains unclear. The CDR3 length is 14 residues. CDR1 and CDR2 from the germline V gene are SNHLY and FYNNEI. V dropped 5 bases and J dropped 5 bases, with 13 bases sitting between them.

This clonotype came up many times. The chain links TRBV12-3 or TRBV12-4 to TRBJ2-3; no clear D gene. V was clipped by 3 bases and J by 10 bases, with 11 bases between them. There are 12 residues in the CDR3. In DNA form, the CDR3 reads TGTGCCAGCAGTTTTTCTGATTGGCCGCAGTATTTT. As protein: CASSFSDWPQYF.

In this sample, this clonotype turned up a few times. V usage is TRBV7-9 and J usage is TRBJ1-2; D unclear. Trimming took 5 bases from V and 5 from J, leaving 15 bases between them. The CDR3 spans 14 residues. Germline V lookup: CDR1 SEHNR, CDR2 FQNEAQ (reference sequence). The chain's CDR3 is CASSRFDVPYGYTF. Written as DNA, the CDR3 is TGTGCCAGCAGCAGATTCGACGTGCCGTATGGCTACACCTTC.

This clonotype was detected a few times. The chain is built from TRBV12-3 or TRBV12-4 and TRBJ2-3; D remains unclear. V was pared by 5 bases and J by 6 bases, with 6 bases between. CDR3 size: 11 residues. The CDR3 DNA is TGTGCCAGCAGTCCGGAGGATACGCAGTATTTT. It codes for CASSPEDTQYF.

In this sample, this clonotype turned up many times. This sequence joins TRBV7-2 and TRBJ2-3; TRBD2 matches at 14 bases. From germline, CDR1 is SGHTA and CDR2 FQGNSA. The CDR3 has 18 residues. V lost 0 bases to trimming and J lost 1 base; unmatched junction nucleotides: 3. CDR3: CASSLAGTSGGGTDTQYF. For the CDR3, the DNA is TGTGCCAGCAGCTTAGCGGGGACTAGCGGGGGTGGCACAGATACGCAGTATTTT.

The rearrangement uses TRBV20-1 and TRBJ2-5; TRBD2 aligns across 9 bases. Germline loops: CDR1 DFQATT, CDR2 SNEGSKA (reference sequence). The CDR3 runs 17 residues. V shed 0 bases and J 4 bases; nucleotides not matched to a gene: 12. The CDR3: CSAREFRAGGPRETQYF. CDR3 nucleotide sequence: TGCAGTGCTAGAGAGTTTCGAGCGGGGGGTCCGCGAGAGACCCAGTACTTC.

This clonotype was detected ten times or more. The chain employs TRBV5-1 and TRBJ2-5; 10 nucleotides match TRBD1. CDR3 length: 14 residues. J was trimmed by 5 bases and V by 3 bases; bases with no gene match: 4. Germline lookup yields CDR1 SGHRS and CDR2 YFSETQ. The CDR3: CASSSTGGAETQYF. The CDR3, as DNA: TGCGCCAGCAGCTCGACAGGGGGCGCGGAGACCCAGTACTTC. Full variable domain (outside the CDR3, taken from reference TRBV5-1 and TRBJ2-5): KAGVTQTPRYLIKTRGQQVTLSCSPISGHRSVSWYQQTPGQGLQFLFEYFSETQRNKGNFPGRFSGRQFSNSRSEMNVSTLELGDSALYLCASSSTGGAETQYFGPGTRLLVL.

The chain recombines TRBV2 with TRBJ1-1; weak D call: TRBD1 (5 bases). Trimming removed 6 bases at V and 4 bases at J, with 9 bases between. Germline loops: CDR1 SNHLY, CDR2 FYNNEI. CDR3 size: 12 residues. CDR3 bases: TGTGCCAGCAGGGGGGACGGCACTGAAGCTTTCTTT. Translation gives CASRGDGTEAFF.

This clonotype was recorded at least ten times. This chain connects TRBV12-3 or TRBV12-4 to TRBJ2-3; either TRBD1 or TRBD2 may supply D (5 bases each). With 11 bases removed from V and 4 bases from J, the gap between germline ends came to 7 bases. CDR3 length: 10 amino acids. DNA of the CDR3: TGTGCCCTGGGGGCAGATACGCAGTATTTT. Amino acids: CALGADTQYF.